The 24 T cell receptor beta chains listed next were all sequenced from one sample in a study of T-cell memory formation after mild COVID-19 (dated by TCRdb to the early 2020s). The protocol used for the library was 5' RACE. Reads for this sample came from an Illumina NovaSeq 6000. TCRdb passed the public sequencing reads through fastp at Q25 and MiXCR, retaining productive beta sequences. Each CDR3 protein gets just one entry, which takes the most common genes and DNA from the rows behind it. In all, the sample holds 250,000 to 350,000 distinct CDR3 sequences, and about a sixth of those were seen once. Roughly 24% of the sample comes from the top ten. Material for sequencing was PBMCs or a T cell subset sorted from them (not recorded which). Receptors originate from a man in his late teens or twenties who had mild COVID-19 (a few samples of this study predate the infection). The sample titles of this study are shuffled in the database, so cell type and time point are left out; the donor was told from shared clones.

This chain uses TRBV4-3 with TRBJ2-1, with 7 bases aligning to TRBD2. The CDR3 extends over 15 amino acids. The V and J ends lost 2 bases and 6 bases, in that order; junction bases with no gene match: 7. In germline, CDR1 is LGHNA, CDR2 YSLEER. As DNA, the CDR3 is TGCGCCAGCAGCCAATTTGAGTTAGCGGGCAATGAGCAGTTCTTC. Encoded protein: CASSQFELAGNEQFF.

The chain has TRBV5-1 and TRBJ2-2, with D perhaps TRBD1 or TRBD2 (5 bases each). The CDR3 is made up of 15 amino acids. V was shortened by 2 bases and J by 2 bases, with 10 bases between the two germline ends. CDR1 SGHRS and CDR2 YFSETQ come from the germline V gene. CDR3: CASSFGARNTGELFF. CDR3 DNA sequence: TGCGCCAGCAGCTTCGGGGCCAGAAACACCGGGGAGCTGTTTTTT.

In its sample, this clonotype was seen a few times. The J gene is TRBJ2-1, the V gene TRBV5-1, with 8 nucleotides matching TRBD1. Trimming at V came to 6 bases and at J to 8 bases, leaving 19 bases not matched to a gene. This CDR3 has 17 amino acids. Germline V gives CDR1 SGHRS, CDR2 YFSETQ. CDR3 sequence reads: CASMRSVRTGPSHEQFF. As DNA, the CDR3 is TGCGCCAGCATGCGTTCCGTTAGGACAGGGCCCTCACATGAGCAGTTCTTC.

The chain recombines TRBV6-1 with TRBJ2-1, with D possibly matching TRBD1 (5 bases). Germline V CDR1 and CDR2: MNHNS, SASEGT. The V end was cut by 5 bases, the J end by 7 bases, with 21 bases between. The length of the CDR3 is 16 residues. For the CDR3, the DNA is TGTGCCAGCAGTACCCCGGGCCTTCAGGGAAAAAATGAGCAGTTCTTC. This sequence encodes CASSTPGLQGKNEQFF.

This clonotype was recorded a few times. The gene calls are TRBV11-1 and TRBJ2-2, with D possibly matching TRBD1 (6 bases). Germline loops: CDR1 SGHAT, CDR2 FQDESV (reference sequence). The CDR3 loop spans 16 amino acids. V gave up 2 bases and J gave up 7 bases, with 17 bases separating them. The CDR3 DNA reads as TGTGCCAGCAGCTTACGAACACAGGGCCTGGTCGGGGAGCTGTTTTTT. This encodes CASSLRTQGLVGELFF.

This clonotype has more than one count but fewer than ten. The chain carries TRBV7-9 and TRBJ2-7; tentative D call: TRBD2 (6 bases). The CDR3 loop spans 14 amino acids. In germline, CDR1 is SEHNR, CDR2 FQNEAQ (reference sequence). Trimming shortened V by 4 bases and J by 3 bases, and 13 bases separated the two germline ends. Here the CDR3 DNA reads TGTGCCAGCAGCTCCTCCTCGGGGGTCTACGAGCAGTACTTC. Residues: CASSSSSGVYEQYF.

The chain joins TRBV10-3 to TRBJ2-7; 8 bases map to TRBD1. V dropped 4 bases and J dropped 7; count of bases not matched to a gene: 9. CDR3 length: 14 residues. The germline V gene has CDR1 ENHRY and CDR2 SYGVKD. The CDR3 region is CAISGNRGTGEQYF. CDR3 nucleotide sequence: TGTGCCATCAGTGGCAACAGGGGGACGGGGGAGCAGTACTTC.

The chain recombines TRBV7-2 with TRBJ2-3; 11 bases map to TRBD2. The CDR3 is 17 amino acids. The germline V gene has CDR1 SGHTA and CDR2 FQGNSA. Losses at the gene ends were 1 base for V and 7 bases for J; bases not matched to a gene: 10. CDR3 DNA sequence: TGTGCCAGCAGCTTAGTGGGGACTAGCGGCTCCGGGAATACGCAGTATTTT. It translates to CASSLVGTSGSGNTQYF.

In the case of this clonotype: No conserved phenylalanine or tryptophan is present at the end of the CDR3, so a read error is the likely explanation. J is TRBJ1-5 and V is TRBV6-6; 9 nucleotides align to TRBD1. The CDR3 is 16 residues long. Germline lookup yields CDR1 MNHNY and CDR2 SVGAGI (reference sequence). The V gene end was trimmed by 6 bases and the J gene end by 7 bases; junction bases not matched to a gene: 13. The CDR3 is CASSRGTGRRGQPQHI. CDR3 nucleotides: TGTGCCAGCAGCCGCGGGACAGGGCGTCGGGGGCAGCCCCAGCATATT.

This clonotype was seen only a few times. This chain links TRBV12-3 or TRBV12-4 with TRBJ1-6, with no clear D. Trimming left V 6 bases short and J 6 bases short, with 9 bases between. The CDR3 is 13 residues long. The CDR3 loop reads CASSPSVNSPLHF. The CDR3 DNA follows: TGTGCCAGCAGCCCCAGCGTTAATTCACCCCTCCACTTT.

This clonotype was found many times. The V gene is TRBV5-1, the J gene TRBJ2-2; D is perhaps TRBD1 (6 bases). CDR1 and CDR2 (germline): SGHRS, YFSETQ. V dropped 0 bases and J dropped 4 bases, with 7 bases sitting between them. The CDR3 extends over 14 amino acids. CDR3 nucleotide sequence: TGCGCCAGCAGCTTGGAAGGGGGCACCGGGGAGCTGTTTTTT. Protein: CASSLEGGTGELFF.

Here the CDR3 DNA reads TGTGCCAGCAGTCCCCAGGGTTTGACGCAGTATTTT. This sequence encodes CASSPQGLTQYF. The chain combines TRBV6-2 or TRBV6-3 with TRBJ2-3; the D gene is possibly TRBD1 (5 bases). V gave up 5 bases and J gave up 9 bases, with 12 bases separating them. The CDR3 is 12 residues long. In germline, CDR1 is MNHEY, CDR2 SVGEGT.

The sample holds a few counts of this clonotype. This chain links TRBV5-1 with TRBJ2-1, with a weak D call TRBD1 (6 bases). CDR1 is SGHRS and CDR2 is YFSETQ in the germline V gene. The CDR3 is 17 residues long. V was trimmed by 3 bases and J by 5 bases, leaving 21 bases between them. The CDR3 region has the DNA TGCGCCAGCAGCTCCTCGACCGGGACAAGTAAAAACAATGAGCAGTTCTTC. Translated: CASSSSTGTSKNNEQFF.

This clonotype has ten or more counts. The chain couples TRBV12-3 or TRBV12-4 to TRBJ2-5, with D perhaps being TRBD1 or TRBD2 (7 bases each). Trimming shortened V by 3 bases and J by 6 bases, and 23 bases separated the two germline ends. This CDR3 has 17 residues. The CDR3 here is CASSFFQGGSGAKTQYF. Written as DNA, the CDR3 is TGTGCCAGCAGTTTCTTCCAGGGGGGGAGCGGGGCGAAGACCCAGTACTTC.

This clonotype came up a few times. J is TRBJ2-1 and V is TRBV6-5; TRBD1 aligns across 7 bases. From germline, CDR1 is MNHEY and CDR2 SVGAGI. The length of the CDR3 is 16 residues. J was trimmed by 6 bases and V by 0 bases; bases with no gene match: 8. As DNA, the CDR3 is TGTGCCAGCAGTTACTCTCGTTACAGGGGAGCCAATGAGCAGTTCTTC. Translated, it gives CASSYSRYRGANEQFF.

This chain connects TRBV3-1 to TRBJ1-3, with D possibly matching TRBD1 (5 bases). The V end lost 6 bases, the J end lost 1 base, and 7 bases lay between the germline ends. This CDR3 is 13 amino acids long. Looked up from germline, CDR1 is LGHDT and CDR2 is YNNKEL (reference sequence). This chain's CDR3 is CASSRQSGNTIYF. The CDR3 bases are TGTGCCAGCAGTCGACAGTCTGGAAACACCATATATTTT. Looking up the rest from reference TRBV3-1 and TRBJ1-3 gives the full variable domain: DTAVSQTPKYLVTQMGNDKSIKCEQNLGHDTMYWYKQDSKKFLKIMFSYNNKELIINETVPNRFSPKSPDKAHLNLHINSLELGDSAVYFCASSRQSGNTIYFGEGSWLTVV.

This chain connects TRBV24-1 to TRBJ2-1, with D perhaps TRBD1 (6 bases). The CDR3 covers 13 residues. V shed 10 bases and J shed 6 bases, with 15 bases lying between them. Germline assignment: CDR1 KGHDR and CDR2 SFDVKD. This CDR3 reads CATEDSGINEQFF. CDR3 DNA sequence: TGTGCCACAGAGGACAGCGGCATCAATGAGCAGTTCTTC.

The V gene is TRBV27, the J gene TRBJ2-5; no firm D call. Trimming stripped 4 bases from V and 5 bases from J, with 11 bases between. Germline V gives CDR1 MNHEY, CDR2 SMNVEV (reference sequence). The CDR3 consists of 13 residues. The CDR3 reads CASSSGHLETQYF. DNA for the CDR3: TGTGCCAGCAGTTCCGGGCATTTGGAGACCCAGTACTTC.

The chain uses TRBV29-1 and TRBJ2-1; D is uncertain. V was cut by 7 bases and J by 0 bases, with 16 bases left in between. CDR1 is SQVTM, CDR2 ANQGSEA, per germline. This CDR3 is built from 15 residues. CDR3 sequence (DNA): TGCAGCGACTTCTCGTGGGGAAGCTCCTACAATGAGCAGTTCTTC. This sequence encodes CSDFSWGSSYNEQFF.

A few counts support this clonotype. This chain uses TRBV5-1 with TRBJ1-2; D might be TRBD1 (6 bases). This CDR3 has 14 residues. V dropped 4 bases and J dropped 4 bases, with 14 bases sitting between them. Germline V gives CDR1 SGHRS, CDR2 YFSETQ. The chain's CDR3 is CASSEQGPIYGYTF. The CDR3 nucleotides are TGCGCCAGCAGCGAACAGGGCCCGATCTATGGCTACACCTTC.

The gene calls are TRBV20-1 and TRBJ1-1; D is possibly TRBD1 (5 bases). Trimming left V 3 bases short and J 8 bases short, with 13 bases between. From germline, CDR1 is DFQATT and CDR2 SNEGSKA (reference sequence). CDR3 size: 12 residues. The CDR3 loop reads CSASRGGIEAFF. The DNA for the CDR3 is TGCAGTGCTAGTAGGGGCGGGATCGAAGCTTTCTTT.

This clonotype was seen a few times. The V and J genes are TRBV20-1 and TRBJ2-1; 10 nucleotides match TRBD2. Looked up from germline, CDR1 is DFQATT and CDR2 is SNEGSKA (reference sequence). The CDR3 spans 14 residues. Trimming at V came to 4 bases and at J to 8 bases, leaving 8 bases not matched to a gene. This chain's CDR3 is CSAKELAGFDEQFF. DNA for the CDR3: TGCAGTGCTAAGGAACTAGCGGGGTTCGATGAGCAGTTCTTC.

This clonotype was seen a handful of times. The chain recombines TRBV6-5 with TRBJ2-6; D is tentatively TRBD1 or TRBD2 (6 bases each). Trimming stripped 7 bases from V and 0 bases from J, with 10 bases between. CDR1 and CDR2 (germline): MNHEY, SVGAGI. There are 15 residues in the CDR3. CDR3: CASKGGSSGANVLTF. The CDR3 region has the DNA TGTGCCAGCAAGGGGGGTAGCTCTGGGGCCAACGTCCTGACTTTC.

This clonotype has more than one count but fewer than ten. The chain uses TRBV6-1 and TRBJ2-3; 7 nucleotides match TRBD1. The CDR3 extends over 15 amino acids. CDR1 and CDR2 (germline): MNHNS, SASEGT. V lost 6 bases and J lost 5; bases outside the gene matches: 11. The CDR3 spells CASRDTGATIDTQYF. The CDR3 nucleotides read TGTGCCAGCAGGGACACAGGGGCCACAATAGATACGCAGTATTTT.